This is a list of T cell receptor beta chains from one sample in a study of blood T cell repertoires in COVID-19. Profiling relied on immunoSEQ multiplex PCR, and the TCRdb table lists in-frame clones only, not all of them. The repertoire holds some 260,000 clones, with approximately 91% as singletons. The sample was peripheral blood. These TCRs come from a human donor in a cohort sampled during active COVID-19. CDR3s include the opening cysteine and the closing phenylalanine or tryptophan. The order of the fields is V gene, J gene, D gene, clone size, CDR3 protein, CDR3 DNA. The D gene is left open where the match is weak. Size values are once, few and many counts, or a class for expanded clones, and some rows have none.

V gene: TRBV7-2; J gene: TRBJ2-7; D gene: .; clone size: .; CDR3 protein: CASSLSYEQYF; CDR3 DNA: TGTGCCAGCAGCCTTTCCTACGAGCAGTACTTC
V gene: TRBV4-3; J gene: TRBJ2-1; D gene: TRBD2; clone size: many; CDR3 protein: CASSQGLAGEYNEQFF; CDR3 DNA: TGCGCCAGCAGCCAAGGGCTAGCGGGAGAATACAATGAGCAGTTCTTC
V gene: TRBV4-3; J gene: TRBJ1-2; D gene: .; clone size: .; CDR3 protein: CASSQQVDRTSNYGYTF; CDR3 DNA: TGCGCCAGCAGCCAACAAGTCGACAGGACTTCTAACTATGGCTACACCTTC
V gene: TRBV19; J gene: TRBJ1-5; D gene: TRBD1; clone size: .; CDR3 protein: CATSGQIHSNQPQHF; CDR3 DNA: TGTGCCACCTCGGGACAGATCCATAGCAATCAGCCCCAGCATTTT
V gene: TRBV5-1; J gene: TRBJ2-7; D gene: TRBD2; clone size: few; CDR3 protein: CASSSGTSVYEQYF; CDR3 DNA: TGCGCCAGCAGCTCCGGGACTAGCGTCTACGAGCAGTACTTC
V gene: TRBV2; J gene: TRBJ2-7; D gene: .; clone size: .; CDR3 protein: CASSEAVLQGPFREQYF; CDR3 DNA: TGTGCCAGCAGTGAAGCGGTTTTACAGGGCCCCTTTCGCGAGCAGTACTTC
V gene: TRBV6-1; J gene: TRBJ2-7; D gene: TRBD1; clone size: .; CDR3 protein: CASSEEGAGGYEQYF; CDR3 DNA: TGTGCCAGCAGTGAAGAAGGGGCAGGGGGCTACGAGCAGTACTTC
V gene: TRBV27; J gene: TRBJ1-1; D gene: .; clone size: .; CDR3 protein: CASSFLRPGTSNTEAFF; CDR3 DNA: TGTGCCAGCAGTTTTCTCCGACCCGGGACATCGAACACTGAAGCTTTCTTT
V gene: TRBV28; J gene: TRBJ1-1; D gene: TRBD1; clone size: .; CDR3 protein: CASKGQGKGTEAFF; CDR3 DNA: TGTGCCAGCAAGGGACAGGGAAAGGGCACTGAAGCTTTCTTT
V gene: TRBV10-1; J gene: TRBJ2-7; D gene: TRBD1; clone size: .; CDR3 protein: CASRDRGHSSYEQYF; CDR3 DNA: TGCGCCAGCAGAGACAGGGGGCATAGCTCCTACGAGCAGTACTTC
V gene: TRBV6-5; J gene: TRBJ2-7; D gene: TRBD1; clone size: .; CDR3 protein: CASEPTGGAHEQYF; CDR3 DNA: TGTGCCAGCGAGCCTACAGGGGGCGCGCACGAGCAGTACTTC
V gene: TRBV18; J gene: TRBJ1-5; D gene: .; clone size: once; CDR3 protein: CASSPDTGSQPQHF; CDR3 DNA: TGTGCCAGCTCACCGGACACAGGGTCTCAGCCCCAGCATTTT
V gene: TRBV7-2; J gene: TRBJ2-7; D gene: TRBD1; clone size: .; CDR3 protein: CASSLEGQGYYEQYF; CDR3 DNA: TGTGCCAGCAGCTTAGAAGGACAGGGGTACTACGAGCAGTACTTC
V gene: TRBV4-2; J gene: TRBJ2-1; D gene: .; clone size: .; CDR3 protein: CASSPGVAYNEQFF; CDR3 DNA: TGTGCCAGCAGCCCCGGAGTAGCATACAATGAGCAGTTCTTC
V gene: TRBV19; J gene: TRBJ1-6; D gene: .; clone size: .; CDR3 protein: CASSIEGTYNSPLHF; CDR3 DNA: TGTGCCAGTAGTATCGAGGGAACCTATAATTCACCCCTCCACTTT
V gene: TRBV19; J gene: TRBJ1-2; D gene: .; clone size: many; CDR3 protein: CASRRQPGSGNYGYTF; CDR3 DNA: TGTGCCAGTAGAAGACAACCGGGATCCGGGAACTATGGCTACACCTTC
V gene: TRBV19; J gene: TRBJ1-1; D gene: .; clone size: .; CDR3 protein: CASSRGRLMNTEAFF; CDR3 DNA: TGTGCCAGTAGTAGAGGACGACTAATGAACACTGAAGCTTTCTTT
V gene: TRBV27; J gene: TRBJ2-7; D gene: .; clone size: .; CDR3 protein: CASSLSRVYEQYF; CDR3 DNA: TGTGCCAGCAGTTTATCCAGGGTTTACGAGCAGTACTTC
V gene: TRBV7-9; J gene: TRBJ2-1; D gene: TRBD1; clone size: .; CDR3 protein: CASLEGQGAVNEQFF; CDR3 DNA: TGTGCCAGCCTTGAGGGGCAGGGGGCAGTCAATGAGCAGTTCTTC
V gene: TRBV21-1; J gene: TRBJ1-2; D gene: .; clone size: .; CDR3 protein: CASSKNGLVGGYGYTF; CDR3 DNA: TGTGCCAGCAGCAAAAACGGTTTGGTAGGGGGCTATGGCTACACCTTC
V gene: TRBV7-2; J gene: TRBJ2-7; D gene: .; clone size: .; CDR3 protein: CASSASGLTYEQYF; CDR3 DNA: TGTGCCAGCAGCGCAAGTGGCCTCACCTACGAGCAGTACTTC
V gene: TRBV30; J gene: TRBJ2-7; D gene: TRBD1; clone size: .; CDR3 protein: CAWTRDRGSSYEQYF; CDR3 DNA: TGTGCCTGGACCAGGGACAGGGGCAGTTCCTACGAGCAGTACTTC
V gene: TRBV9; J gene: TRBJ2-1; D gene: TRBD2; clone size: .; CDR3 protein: CASSARLGTSVYNEQFF; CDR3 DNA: TGTGCCAGCAGCGCACGACTCGGGACTAGCGTTTACAATGAGCAGTTCTTC
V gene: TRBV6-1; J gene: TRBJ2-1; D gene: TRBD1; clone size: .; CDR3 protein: CASSVLQGELYNEQFF; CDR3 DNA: TGTGCCAGCAGTGTTTTACAGGGGGAGCTCTACAATGAGCAGTTCTTC
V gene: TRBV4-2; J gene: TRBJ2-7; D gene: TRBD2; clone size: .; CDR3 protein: CASSPRIPGLAGSYEQYF; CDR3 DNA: TGTGCCAGCAGCCCCCGTATTCCGGGACTAGCGGGATCCTACGAGCAGTACTTC
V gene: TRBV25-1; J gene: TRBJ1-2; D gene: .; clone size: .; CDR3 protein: CASSEGLQTYGYTF; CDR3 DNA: TGTGCCAGCAGTGAAGGGCTCCAGACCTATGGCTACACCTTC
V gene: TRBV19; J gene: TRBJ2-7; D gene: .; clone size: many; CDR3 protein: CASSPDSSYEQYF; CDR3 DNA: TGTGCCAGTAGCCCGGACAGTTCCTACGAGCAGTACTTC
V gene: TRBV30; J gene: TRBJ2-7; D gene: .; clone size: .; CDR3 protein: CAWSENSLREQYF; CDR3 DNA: TGTGCCTGGAGTGAGAACTCCCTACGCGAGCAGTACTTC
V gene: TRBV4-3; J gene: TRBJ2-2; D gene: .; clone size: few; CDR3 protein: CASRSSARSRGELFF; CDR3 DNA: TGCGCCAGCAGAAGCAGTGCCCGGAGTCGGGGGGAGCTGTTTTTT
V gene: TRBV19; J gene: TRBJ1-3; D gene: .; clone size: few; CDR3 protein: CASSIASGVGSGNTIYF; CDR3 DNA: TGTGCCAGTAGTATAGCATCCGGTGTCGGCTCTGGAAACACCATATATTTT
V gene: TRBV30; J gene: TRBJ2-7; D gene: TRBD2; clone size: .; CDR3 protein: CAWTHLGLAASYEQYF; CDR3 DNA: TGTGCCTGGACCCACCTTGGCCTAGCGGCCTCCTACGAGCAGTACTTC
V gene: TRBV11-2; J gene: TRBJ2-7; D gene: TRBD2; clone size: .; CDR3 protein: CASSPRVSGGSYEQYF; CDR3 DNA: TGTGCCAGCAGCCCCCGCGTAAGCGGGGGTAGCTACGAGCAGTACTTC
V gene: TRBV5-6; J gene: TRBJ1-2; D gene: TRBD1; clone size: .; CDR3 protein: CASSAGTGQNYGYTF; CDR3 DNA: TGTGCCAGCAGCGCGGGCACGGGACAGAACTATGGCTACACCTTC
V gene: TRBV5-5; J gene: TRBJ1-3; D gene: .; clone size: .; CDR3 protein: CASSLDLSSGNTIYF; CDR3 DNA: TGTGCCAGCAGCTTGGATCTGAGCTCTGGAAACACCATATATTTT
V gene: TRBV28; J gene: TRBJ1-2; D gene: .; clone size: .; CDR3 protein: CASSLSGIGYGYTF; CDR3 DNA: TGTGCCAGCAGTTTATCAGGGATTGGCTATGGCTACACCTTC
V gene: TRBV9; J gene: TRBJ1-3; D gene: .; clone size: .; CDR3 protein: CASSTRGLSGNTIYF; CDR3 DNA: TGTGCCAGCTCGACGAGAGGGCTCTCTGGAAACACCATATATTTT
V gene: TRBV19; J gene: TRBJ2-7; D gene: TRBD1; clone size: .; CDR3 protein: CASSMGTPGQRPYEQYF; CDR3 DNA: TGTGCCAGTAGTATGGGGACACCGGGACAGCGACCATACGAGCAGTACTTC
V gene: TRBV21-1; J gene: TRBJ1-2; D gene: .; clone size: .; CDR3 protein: CASSKGQRTLFNYGYTF; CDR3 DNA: TGTGCCAGCAGCAAGGGACAGAGAACCCTTTTTAACTATGGCTACACCTTC
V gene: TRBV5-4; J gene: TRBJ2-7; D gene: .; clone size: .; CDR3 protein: CASSNQGTPMGEQYF; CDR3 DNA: TGTGCCAGCAGCAACCAGGGGACACCCATGGGTGAGCAGTACTTC
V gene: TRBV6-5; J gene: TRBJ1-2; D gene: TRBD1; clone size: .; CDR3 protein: CASGPDRVSYGYTF; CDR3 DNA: TGTGCCAGCGGCCCGGACAGGGTGAGCTATGGCTACACCTTC
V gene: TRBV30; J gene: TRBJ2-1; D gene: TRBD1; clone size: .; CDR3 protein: CARGTGAYNEQFF; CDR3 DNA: TGTGCCCGCGGGACAGGGGCCTACAATGAGCAGTTCTTC
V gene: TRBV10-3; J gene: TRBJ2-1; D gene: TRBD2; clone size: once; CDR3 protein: CASHGGGSYNEQFF; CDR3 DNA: TGTGCCAGCCACGGGGGAGGGTCCTACAATGAGCAGTTCTTC
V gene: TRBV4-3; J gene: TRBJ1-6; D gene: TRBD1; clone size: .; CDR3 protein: CASSQGGTGGEVWSPLHF; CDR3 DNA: TGCGCCAGCAGCCAAGGCGGGACAGGGGGCGAGGTTTGGTCACCCCTCCACTTT
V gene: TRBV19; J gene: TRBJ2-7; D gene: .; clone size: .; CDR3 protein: CASSFRQDSYEQYF; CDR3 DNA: TGTGCCAGTAGTTTCCGACAGGACTCCTACGAGCAGTACTTC
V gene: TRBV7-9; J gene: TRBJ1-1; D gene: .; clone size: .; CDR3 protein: CASSLGTVSAEAFF; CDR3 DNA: TGTGCCAGCAGCTTAGGGACAGTGTCGGCTGAAGCTTTCTTT
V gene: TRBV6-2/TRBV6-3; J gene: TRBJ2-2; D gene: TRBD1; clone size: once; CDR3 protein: CASSFTGTANTGELFF; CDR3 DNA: TGTGCCAGCAGTTTTACCGGGACAGCGAACACCGGGGAGCTGTTTTTT
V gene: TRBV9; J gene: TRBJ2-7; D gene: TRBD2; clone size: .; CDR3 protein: CASSVGPAGALYEQYF; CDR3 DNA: TGTGCCAGCAGCGTAGGTCCAGCGGGAGCTCTCTACGAGCAGTACTTC
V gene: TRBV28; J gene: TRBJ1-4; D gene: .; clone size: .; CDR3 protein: CASSNGGINEKLFF; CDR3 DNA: TGTGCCAGCTCAAATGGAGGTATTAATGAAAAACTGTTTTTT
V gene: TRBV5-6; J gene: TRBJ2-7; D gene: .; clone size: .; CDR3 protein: CASSLGRAYEQYF; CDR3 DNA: TGTGCCAGCAGCTTGGGCAGGGCCTACGAGCAGTACTTC
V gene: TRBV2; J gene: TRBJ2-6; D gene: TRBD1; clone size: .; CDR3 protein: CASIPSQGAPGANVLTF; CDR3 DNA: TGTGCCAGCATCCCGTCCCAGGGGGCTCCTGGGGCCAACGTCCTGACTTTC